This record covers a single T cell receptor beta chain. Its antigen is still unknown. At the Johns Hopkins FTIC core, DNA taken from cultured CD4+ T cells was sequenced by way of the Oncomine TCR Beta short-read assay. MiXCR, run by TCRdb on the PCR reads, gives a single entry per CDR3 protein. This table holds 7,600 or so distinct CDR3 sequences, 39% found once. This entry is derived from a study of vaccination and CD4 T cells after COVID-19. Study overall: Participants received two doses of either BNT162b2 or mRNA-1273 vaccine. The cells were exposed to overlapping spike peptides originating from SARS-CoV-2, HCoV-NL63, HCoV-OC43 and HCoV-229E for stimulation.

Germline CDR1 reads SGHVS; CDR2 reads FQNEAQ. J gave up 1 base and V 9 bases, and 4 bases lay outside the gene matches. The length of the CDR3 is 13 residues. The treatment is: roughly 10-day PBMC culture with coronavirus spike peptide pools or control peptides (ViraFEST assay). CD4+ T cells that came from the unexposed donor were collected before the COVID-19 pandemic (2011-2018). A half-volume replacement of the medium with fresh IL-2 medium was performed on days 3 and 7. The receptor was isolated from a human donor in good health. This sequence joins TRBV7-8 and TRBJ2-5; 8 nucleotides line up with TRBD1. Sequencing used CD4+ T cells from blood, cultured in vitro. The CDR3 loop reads CASRTGTQETQYF. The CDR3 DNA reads TGTGCCAGTAGGACAGGGACCCAAGAGACCCAGTACTTC.